Listed below are T cell receptor beta chains from one sample, sequenced in a study of cytomegalovirus exposure and HLA in healthy donors. Profiled with immunoSEQ multiplex PCR; TCRdb holds only in-frame clones, not every one. Of some 200,000 clones listed, 82% are singletons. The sequenced material came from PBMCs. These receptors were collected from a woman aged 35 to 49 in good health and CMV-seronegative. Each CDR3 is given with its conserved first and last residue.

j_call | v_call | cdr3_aa
TRBJ1-4 | TRBV18 | CASSPSRDSDTLF
TRBJ2-1 | TRBV4-2 | CASSQDLVGATYNEQFF
TRBJ2-7 | TRBV19 | CASSMGGNYEQYF
TRBJ1-2 | TRBV7-9 | CSSSPSLSGGLNYGYTF
TRBJ2-1 | TRBV30 | CAWSVSIADNEQFF
TRBJ1-4 | TRBV2 | CASRARAGNEKLFF
TRBJ2-7 | TRBV2 | CASSYSTYEQYF
TRBJ2-1 | TRBV27 | CASRNGPNEQFF
TRBJ2-7 | TRBV27 | CASSLLGQGAHEQYF
TRBJ1-1 | TRBV6-5 | CASRKGQADTEAFF
TRBJ2-1 | TRBV7-2 | CASSFVPGTSGSGEQFF
TRBJ1-2 | TRBV7-2 | CASSLEQGGGYGYTF
TRBJ2-7 | TRBV2 | CASSGTGTSYEQYF
TRBJ2-3 | TRBV4-1 | CASSQLGAGLEDTQYF
TRBJ2-1 | TRBV9 | CASGRQGYNEQFF
TRBJ2-3 | TRBV7-3 | CASSLGLAGGPGTDTQYF
TRBJ1-2 | TRBV6-5 | CASSPGPGYGYTF
TRBJ1-1 | TRBV6-5 | CTSSSNRGLGAEAFF
TRBJ2-3 | TRBV7-2 | CASSRQLTSTDTQYF
TRBJ1-2 | TRBV27 | CASSLGGPPNYGYTF
TRBJ1-5 | TRBV7-2 | CASSLGDRGRNQPQHF
TRBJ1-2 | TRBV30 | CAWSAGPAGYGYTF
TRBJ1-1 | TRBV19 | CASSTSTGFGPLAEAFF
TRBJ2-3 | TRBV7-8 | CASSLLALGDTQYF
TRBJ2-3 | TRBV19 | CASSSRDRGWTDTQYF
TRBJ2-2 | TRBV19 | CASSSGRAGVGGELFF
TRBJ2-5 | TRBV7-9 | CASTNPSGGPTGETQYF
TRBJ2-7 | TRBV6-1 | CASSVFEQYF
TRBJ1-3 | TRBV27 | CASSERGSGNTIYF
TRBJ1-5 | TRBV19 | CASSLTGTRQPQHF
TRBJ1-5 | TRBV19 | CASSHRGLSNQPQHF
TRBJ2-1 | TRBV27 | CASSPGLAGGYSYNEQFF
TRBJ1-3 | TRBV5-4 | CASSQGQGHQNIYF
TRBJ1-5 | TRBV2 | CASRIHPNSGPQHF
TRBJ2-7 | TRBV27 | CASGPSGRGDEQYF
TRBJ1-2 | TRBV29-1 | CSATGDYGYTF
TRBJ1-5 | TRBV18 | CASSLGRGNQPQHF